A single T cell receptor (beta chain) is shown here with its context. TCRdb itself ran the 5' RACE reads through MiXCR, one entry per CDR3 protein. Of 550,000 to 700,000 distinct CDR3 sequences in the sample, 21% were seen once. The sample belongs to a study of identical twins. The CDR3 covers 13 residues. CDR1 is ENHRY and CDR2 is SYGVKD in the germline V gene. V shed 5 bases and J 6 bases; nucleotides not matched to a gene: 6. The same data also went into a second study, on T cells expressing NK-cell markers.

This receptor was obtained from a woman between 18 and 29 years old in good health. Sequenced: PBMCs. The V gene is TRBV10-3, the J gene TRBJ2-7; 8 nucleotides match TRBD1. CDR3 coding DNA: TGTGCCATCAGTTTAGACAGGGGTGGCGAGCAGTACTTC. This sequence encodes CAISLDRGGEQYF.